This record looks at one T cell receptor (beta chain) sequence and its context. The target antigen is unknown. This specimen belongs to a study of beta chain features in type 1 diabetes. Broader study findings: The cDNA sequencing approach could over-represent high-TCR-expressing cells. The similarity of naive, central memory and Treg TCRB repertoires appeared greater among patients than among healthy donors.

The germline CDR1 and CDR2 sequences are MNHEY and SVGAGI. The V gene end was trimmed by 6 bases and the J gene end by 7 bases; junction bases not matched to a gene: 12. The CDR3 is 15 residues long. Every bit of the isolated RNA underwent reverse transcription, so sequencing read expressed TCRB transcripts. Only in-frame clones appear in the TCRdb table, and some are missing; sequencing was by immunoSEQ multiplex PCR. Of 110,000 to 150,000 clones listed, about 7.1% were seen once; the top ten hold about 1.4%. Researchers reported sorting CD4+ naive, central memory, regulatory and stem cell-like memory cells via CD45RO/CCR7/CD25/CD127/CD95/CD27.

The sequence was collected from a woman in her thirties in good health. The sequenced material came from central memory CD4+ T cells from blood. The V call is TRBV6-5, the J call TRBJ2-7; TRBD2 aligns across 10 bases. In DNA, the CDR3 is TGTGCCAGCAGCCCCGGGACTAGCGAGGGAGGGGAGCAGTACTTC. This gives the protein CASSPGTSEGGEQYF.